This TCR beta chain stems from a study of blood T cell repertoires in COVID-19. TCRdb's table, derived via immunoSEQ multiplex PCR, lists solely in-frame clones and lacks some. The table shows 450,000 or so clones, with about 90% occurring only once. The germline CDR1 and CDR2 sequences are LNHDA and SQIVND (reference sequence). The CDR3 contains 15 residues. V was cut by 6 bases and J by 2 bases, with 17 bases left in between. The chain uses TRBV19 and TRBJ2-7, with TRBD1 as a possible D gene (6 bases). The TCR was taken from a man aged 18-30 years with COVID-19, enrolled during active disease. Input material: peripheral blood. DNA of the CDR3: TGTGCCAGTAGGGCCCGGGACACTTTGACCTACGAGCAGTACTTC. It yields the protein CASRARDTLTYEQYF.